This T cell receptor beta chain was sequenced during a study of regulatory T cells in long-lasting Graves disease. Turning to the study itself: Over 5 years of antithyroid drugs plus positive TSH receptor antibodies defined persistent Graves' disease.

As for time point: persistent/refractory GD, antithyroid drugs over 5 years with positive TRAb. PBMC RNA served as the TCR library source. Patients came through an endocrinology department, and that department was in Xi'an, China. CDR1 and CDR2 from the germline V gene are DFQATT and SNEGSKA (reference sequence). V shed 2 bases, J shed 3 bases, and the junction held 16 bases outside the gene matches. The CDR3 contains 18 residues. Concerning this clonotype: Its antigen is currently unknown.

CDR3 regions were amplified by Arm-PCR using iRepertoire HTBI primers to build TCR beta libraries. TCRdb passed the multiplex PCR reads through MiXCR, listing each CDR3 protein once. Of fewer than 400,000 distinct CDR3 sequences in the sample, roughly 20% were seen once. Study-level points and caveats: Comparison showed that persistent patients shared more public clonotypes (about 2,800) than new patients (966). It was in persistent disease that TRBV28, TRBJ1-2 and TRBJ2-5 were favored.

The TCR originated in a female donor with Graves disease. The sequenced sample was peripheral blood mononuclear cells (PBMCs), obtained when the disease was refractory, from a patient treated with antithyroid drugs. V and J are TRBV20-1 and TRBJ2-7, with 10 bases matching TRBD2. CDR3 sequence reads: CSARQPSGTSANFYEQYF. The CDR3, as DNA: TGCAGTGCTAGACAACCTTCTGGGACTAGCGCGAACTTCTACGAGCAGTACTTC.